Each of the 5 T cell receptor beta chains below was sequenced from the same sample in a study of Graves' ophthalmopathy and Graves' hyperthyroidism. TCR beta CDR3 amplification used RNA transcripts. HTBI primers were employed in first-round RT-PCR, then a second-round multiplex PCR followed. MiXCR was run by TCRdb on the multiplex PCR reads, yielding one entry per CDR3 protein. In the table there are over a million distinct CDR3 sequences, roughly 35% of which are singletons. Sequenced material: peripheral blood or thyroid tissue (not recorded which). These receptors originate from an adult man with Graves' hyperthyroidism.

The gene calls are TRBV7-8 and TRBJ1-1; unclear D gene. Trimming shortened V by 1 base and J by 14 bases, and 23 bases separated the two germline ends. The CDR3 runs 15 residues. CDR1 and CDR2 (germline): SGHVS, FQNEAQ. CDR3 protein: CASSLDPTDYNEQFF. In nucleotides, the CDR3 is TGTGCCAGCAGCTTAGATCCGACGGACTACAATGAGCAGTTCTTT.

This clonotype has at least ten counts. This rearrangement joins TRBV7-6 to TRBJ1-1, with D perhaps matching TRBD1 (6 bases). The CDR3 has 14 amino acids. V was trimmed by 4 bases and J by 6 bases, leaving 15 bases between them. Looked up from germline, CDR1 is SGHVS and CDR2 is FNYEAQ. CDR3: CASSSQGGRSEAFF. DNA for the CDR3: TGTGCCAGCAGCTCACAGGGTGGACGTTCTGAAGCTTTCTTT.

DNA for the CDR3: TGTGCCAGCATGGGAAGAAACACTGAAGCTTTCTTT. Protein sequence: CASMGRNTEAFF. The chain has TRBV7-2 and TRBJ1-1; D gene uncertain. Trimming pared 7 bases from V and 2 bases from J, leaving 8 bases between. The CDR3 contains 12 residues. CDR1 is SGHTA and CDR2 is FQGNSA in the germline V gene. Full variable domain (outside the CDR3, taken from reference TRBV7-2 and TRBJ1-1): GAGVSQSPSNKVTEKGKDVELRCDPISGHTALYWYRQSLGQGLEFLIYFQGNSAPDKSGLPSDRFSAERTGGSVSTLTIQRTQQEDSAVYLCASMGRNTEAFFGQGTRLTVV.

This clonotype appeared many times. The chain uses TRBV12-3 or TRBV12-4 and TRBJ2-5, with D maybe TRBD2 (5 bases). The CDR3 runs 12 residues. V was shortened by 6 bases and J by 5 bases, with 10 bases between the two germline ends. The CDR3 region is CASSGIRETQYF. CDR3 DNA sequence: TGTGCCAGCAGCGGGATTAGGGAGACCCAGTACTTC.

There are a few counts of this clonotype. The chain combines TRBV5-6 with TRBJ2-5, with TRBD2 identical over 14 bases. Losses at the gene ends were 2 bases for V and 4 bases for J; bases not matched to a gene: 7. Germline V gene data show CDR1 as SGHDT and CDR2 as YYEEEE. The CDR3 has 17 residues. DNA of the CDR3: TGTGCCAGCAGCTTAACGACTAGCGGGGGGGCTGCAGAGACCCAGTACTTC. It yields the protein CASSLTTSGGAAETQYF.